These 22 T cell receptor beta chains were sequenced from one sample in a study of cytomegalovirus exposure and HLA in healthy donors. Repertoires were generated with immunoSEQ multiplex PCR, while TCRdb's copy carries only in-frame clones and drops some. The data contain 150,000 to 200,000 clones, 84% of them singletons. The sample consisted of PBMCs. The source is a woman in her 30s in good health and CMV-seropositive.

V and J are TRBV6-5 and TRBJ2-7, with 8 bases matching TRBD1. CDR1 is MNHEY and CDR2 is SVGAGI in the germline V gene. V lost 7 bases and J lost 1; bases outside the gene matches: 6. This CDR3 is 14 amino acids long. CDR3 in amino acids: CASTQTGASYEQYF. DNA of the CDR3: TGTGCCAGCACTCAGACAGGGGCATCCTACGAGCAGTACTTC.

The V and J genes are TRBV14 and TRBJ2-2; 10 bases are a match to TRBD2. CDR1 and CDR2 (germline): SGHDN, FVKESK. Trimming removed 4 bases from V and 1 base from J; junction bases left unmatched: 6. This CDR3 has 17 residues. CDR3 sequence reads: CASSRLAGGLNTGELFF. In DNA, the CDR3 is TGTGCCAGCAGCCGTTTAGCGGGAGGATTGAACACCGGGGAGCTGTTTTTT.

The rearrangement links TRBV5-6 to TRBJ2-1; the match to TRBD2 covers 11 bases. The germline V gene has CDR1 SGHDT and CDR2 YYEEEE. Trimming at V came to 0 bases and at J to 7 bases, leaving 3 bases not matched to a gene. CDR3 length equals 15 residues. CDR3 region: CASSLERLAGNEQFF. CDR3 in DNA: TGTGCCAGCAGCTTGGAGCGACTAGCGGGAAATGAGCAGTTCTTC.

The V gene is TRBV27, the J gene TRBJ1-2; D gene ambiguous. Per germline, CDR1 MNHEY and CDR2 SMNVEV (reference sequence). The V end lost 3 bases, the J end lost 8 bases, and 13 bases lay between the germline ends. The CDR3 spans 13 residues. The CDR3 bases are TGTGCCAGCAGTTTTTCCGATTCTATGGGCTACACCTTC. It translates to CASSFSDSMGYTF.

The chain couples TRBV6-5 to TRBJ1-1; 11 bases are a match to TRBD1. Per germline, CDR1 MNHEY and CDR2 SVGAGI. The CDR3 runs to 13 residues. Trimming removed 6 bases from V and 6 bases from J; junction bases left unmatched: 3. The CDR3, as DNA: TGTGCCAGCAGCCGGGGACAGGGGGCTGAAGCTTTCTTT. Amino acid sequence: CASSRGQGAEAFF.

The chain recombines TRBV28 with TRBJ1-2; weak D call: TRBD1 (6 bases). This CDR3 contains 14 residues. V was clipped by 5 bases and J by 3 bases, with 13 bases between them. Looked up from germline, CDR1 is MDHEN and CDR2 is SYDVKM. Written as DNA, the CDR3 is TGTGCCAGCAGTGGGCAGGGGCGTTACTATGGCTACACCTTC. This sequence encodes CASSGQGRYYGYTF.

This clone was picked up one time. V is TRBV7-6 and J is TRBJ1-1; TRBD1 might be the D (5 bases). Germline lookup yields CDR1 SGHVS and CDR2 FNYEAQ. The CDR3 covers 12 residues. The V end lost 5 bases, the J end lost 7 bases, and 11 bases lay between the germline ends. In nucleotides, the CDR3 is TGTGCCAGCAGCCCCGGGGGGATTGAAGCTTTCTTT. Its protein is CASSPGGIEAFF.

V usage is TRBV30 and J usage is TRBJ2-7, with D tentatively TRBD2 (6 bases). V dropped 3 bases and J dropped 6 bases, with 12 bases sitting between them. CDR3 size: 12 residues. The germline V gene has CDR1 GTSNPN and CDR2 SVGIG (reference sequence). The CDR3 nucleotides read TGTGCCTGGAGCGGAGGGGCGGGCGAGCAGTACTTC. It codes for CAWSGGAGEQYF.

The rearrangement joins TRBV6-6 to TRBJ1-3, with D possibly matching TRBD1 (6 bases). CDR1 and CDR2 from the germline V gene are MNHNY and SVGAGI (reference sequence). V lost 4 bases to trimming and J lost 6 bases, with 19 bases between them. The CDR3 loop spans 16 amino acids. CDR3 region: CASSSGQSVPLNTIYF. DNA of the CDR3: TGTGCCAGCAGTTCAGGACAGTCTGTTCCTCTAAACACCATATATTTT.

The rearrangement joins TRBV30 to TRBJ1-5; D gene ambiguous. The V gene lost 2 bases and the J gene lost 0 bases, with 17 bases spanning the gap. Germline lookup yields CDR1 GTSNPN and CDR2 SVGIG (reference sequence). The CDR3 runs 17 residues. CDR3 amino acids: CAWSKQPGGYSNQPQHF. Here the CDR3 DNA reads TGTGCCTGGAGTAAACAGCCCGGCGGGTATAGCAATCAGCCCCAGCATTTT.

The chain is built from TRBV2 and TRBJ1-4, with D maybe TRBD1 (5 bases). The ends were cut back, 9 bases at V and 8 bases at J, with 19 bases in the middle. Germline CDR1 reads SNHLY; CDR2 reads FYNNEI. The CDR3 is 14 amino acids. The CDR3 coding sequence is TGTGCCAGTCAGGGTTTACGGTTTCGGGAAAAACTGTTTTTT. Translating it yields CASQGLRFREKLFF.

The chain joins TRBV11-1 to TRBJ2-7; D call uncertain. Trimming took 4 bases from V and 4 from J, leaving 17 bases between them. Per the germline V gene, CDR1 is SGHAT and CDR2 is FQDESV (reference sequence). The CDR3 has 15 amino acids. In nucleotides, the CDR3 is TGTGCCAGCAGCTCCGCTGGAAGGAACTATTACGAGCAGTACTTC. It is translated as CASSSAGRNYYEQYF.

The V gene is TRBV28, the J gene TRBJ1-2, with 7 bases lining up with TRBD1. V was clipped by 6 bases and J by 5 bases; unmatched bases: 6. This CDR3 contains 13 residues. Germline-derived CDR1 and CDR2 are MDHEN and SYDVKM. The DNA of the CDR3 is TGTGCCAGCAGCTCAGGGACAGTATATGGCTACACCTTC. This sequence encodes CASSSGTVYGYTF.

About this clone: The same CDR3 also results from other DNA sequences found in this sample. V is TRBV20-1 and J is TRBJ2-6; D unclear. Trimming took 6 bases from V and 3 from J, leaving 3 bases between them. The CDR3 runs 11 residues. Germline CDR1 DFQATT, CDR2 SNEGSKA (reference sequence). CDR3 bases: TGCAGTGCCCGTGGGGCCAACGTCCTGACTTTC. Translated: CSARGANVLTF.

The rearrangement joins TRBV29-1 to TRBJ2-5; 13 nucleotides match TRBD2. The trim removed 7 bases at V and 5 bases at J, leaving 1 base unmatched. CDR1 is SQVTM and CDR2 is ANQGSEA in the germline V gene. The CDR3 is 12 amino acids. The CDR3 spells CSGGLAGETQYF. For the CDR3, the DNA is TGCAGCGGGGGACTAGCGGGGGAGACCCAGTACTTC.

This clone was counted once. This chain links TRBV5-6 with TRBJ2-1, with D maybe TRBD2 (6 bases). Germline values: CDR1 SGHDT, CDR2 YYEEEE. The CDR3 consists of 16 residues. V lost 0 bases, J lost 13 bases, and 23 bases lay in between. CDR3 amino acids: CASSLAAHRGRENQFF. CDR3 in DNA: TGTGCCAGCAGCTTGGCAGCTCATCGGGGTCGGGAGAATCAGTTCTTC.

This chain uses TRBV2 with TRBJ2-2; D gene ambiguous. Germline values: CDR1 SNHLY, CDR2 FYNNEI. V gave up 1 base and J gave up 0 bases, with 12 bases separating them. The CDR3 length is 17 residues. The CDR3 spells CASSEGAPNSNTGELFF. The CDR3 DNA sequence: TGTGCCAGCAGTGAAGGCGCTCCTAATTCGAACACCGGGGAGCTGTTTTTT.

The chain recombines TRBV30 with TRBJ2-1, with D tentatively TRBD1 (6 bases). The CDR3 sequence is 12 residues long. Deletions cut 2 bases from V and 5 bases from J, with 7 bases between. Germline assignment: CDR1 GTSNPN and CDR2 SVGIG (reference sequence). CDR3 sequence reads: CAWSRQDNEQFF. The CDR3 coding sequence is TGTGCCTGGAGTAGACAGGACAATGAGCAGTTCTTC.

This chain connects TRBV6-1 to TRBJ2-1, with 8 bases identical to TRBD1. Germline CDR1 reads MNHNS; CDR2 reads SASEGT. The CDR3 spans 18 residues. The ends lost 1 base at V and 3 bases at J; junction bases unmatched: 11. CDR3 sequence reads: CASSEVDVAGGLYNEQFF. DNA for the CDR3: TGTGCCAGCAGTGAAGTTGATGTCGCAGGGGGCCTCTACAATGAGCAGTTCTTC.

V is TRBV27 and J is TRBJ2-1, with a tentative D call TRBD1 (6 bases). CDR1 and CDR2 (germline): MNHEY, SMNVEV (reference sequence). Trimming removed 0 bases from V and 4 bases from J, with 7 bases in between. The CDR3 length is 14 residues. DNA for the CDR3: TGTGCCAGCAGTTTATCTACAGGGTACAATGAGCAGTTCTTC. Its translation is CASSLSTGYNEQFF.

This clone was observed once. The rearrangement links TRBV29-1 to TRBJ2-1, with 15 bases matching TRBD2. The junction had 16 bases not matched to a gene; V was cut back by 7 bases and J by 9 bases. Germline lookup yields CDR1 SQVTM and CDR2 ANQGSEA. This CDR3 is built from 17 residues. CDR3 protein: CSALRGGLAGGMGEQFF. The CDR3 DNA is TGCAGCGCCCTCAGGGGCGGACTAGCGGGAGGGATGGGTGAGCAGTTCTTC.

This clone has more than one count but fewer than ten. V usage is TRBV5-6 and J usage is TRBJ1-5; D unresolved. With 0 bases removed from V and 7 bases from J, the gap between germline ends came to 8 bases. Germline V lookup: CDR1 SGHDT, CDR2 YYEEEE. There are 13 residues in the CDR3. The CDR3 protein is CASSLGRVQPQHF. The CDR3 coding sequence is TGTGCCAGCAGCTTGGGAAGAGTACAGCCCCAGCATTTT.